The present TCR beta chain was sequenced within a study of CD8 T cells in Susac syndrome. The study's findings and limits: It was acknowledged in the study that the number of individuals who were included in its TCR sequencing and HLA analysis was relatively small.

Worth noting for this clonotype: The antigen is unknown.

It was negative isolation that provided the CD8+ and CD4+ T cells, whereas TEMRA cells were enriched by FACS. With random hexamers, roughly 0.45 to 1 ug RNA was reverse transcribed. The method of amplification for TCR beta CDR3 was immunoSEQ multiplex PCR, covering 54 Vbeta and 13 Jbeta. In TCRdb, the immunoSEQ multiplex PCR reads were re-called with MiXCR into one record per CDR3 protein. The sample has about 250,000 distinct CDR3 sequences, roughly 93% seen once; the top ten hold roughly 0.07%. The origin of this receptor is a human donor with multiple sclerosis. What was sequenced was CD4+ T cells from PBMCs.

CDR3 nucleotides: TGTGCCAGTACCATCTCCGAGTTTACCCTGAACACTGAAGCTTTCTTT. Residues: CASTISEFTLNTEAFF. The J gene is TRBJ1-1, the V gene TRBV19; D ambiguous. From germline, CDR1 is LNHDA and CDR2 SQIVND (reference sequence). The CDR3 is 16 residues long. Trimming removed 7 bases from V and 0 bases from J, with 18 bases in between.